Included here is one T cell receptor beta chain sequence, with context. The sample originates from a study of blood T cell repertoires in COVID-19. Study overall: Samples of COVID-19 (acute and convalescent) were obtained from the United States, Italy and Spain. PBMCs, B-cell-depleted T cells, or T cells provided the cDNA or gDNA that made up the material.

Authors' data handling: Reference gene primers were amplified, and this amplification served to estimate nucleated cell counts. Sequencing was performed with immunoSEQ multiplex PCR; in TCRdb, only in-frame clones are kept and a portion is missing. That table furnishes V, J and clone size, whereas the DNA furnished D and trimming. The top ten hold roughly 1.8% of the sample, which has 200,000 to 300,000 clones, 86% seen once. In germline, CDR1 is LGHNA, CDR2 YNFKEQ. This CDR3 region has 15 residues. V gave up 4 bases and J gave up 2 bases; unmatched junction bases: 3. The source is a man aged 30-40 years with active or convalescent COVID-19. Material for sequencing was peripheral blood. V gene TRBV4-2 combines with J gene TRBJ2-2; 8 bases map to TRBD2. CDR3 bases: TGTGCCAGCAGCCCCGGACTAGCCAACACCGGGGAGCTGTTTTTT. Amino acids: CASSPGLANTGELFF.